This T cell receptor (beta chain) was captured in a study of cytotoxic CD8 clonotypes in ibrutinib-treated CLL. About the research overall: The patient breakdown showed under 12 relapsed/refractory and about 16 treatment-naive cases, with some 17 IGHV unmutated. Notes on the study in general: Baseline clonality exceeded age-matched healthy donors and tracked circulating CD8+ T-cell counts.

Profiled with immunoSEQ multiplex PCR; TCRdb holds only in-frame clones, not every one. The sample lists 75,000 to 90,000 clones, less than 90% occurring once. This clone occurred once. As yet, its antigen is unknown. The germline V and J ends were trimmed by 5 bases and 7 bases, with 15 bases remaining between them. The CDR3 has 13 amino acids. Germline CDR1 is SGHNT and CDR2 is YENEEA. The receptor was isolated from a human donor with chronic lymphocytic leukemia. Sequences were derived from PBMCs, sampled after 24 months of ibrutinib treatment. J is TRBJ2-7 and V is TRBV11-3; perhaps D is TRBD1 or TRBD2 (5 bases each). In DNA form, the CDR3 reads TGTGCCAGCAGCGGGACCCTATTATGGGAGCAGTACTTC. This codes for CASSGTLLWEQYF.